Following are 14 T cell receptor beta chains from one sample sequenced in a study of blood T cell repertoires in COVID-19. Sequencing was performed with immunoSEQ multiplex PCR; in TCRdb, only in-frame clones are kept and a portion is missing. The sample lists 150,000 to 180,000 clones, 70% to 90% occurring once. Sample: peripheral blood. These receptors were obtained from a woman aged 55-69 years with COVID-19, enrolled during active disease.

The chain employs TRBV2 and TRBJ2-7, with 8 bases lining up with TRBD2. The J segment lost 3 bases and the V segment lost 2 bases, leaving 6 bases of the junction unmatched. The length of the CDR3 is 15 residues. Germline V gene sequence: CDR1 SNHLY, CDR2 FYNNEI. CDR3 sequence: CASSERGLEVYEQYF. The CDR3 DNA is TGTGCCAGCAGTGAACGGGGACTAGAGGTCTACGAGCAGTACTTC.

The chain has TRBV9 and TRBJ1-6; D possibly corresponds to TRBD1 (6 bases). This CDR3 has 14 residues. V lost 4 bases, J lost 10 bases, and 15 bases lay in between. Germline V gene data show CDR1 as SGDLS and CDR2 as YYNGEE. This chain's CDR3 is CASSPVQGNSPLHF. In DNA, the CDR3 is TGTGCCAGCAGCCCAGTCCAGGGGAACTCACCCCTCCACTTT.

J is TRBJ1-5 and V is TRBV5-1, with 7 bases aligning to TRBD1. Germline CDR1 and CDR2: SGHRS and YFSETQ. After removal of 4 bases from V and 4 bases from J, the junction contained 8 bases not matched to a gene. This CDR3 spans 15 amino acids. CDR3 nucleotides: TGCGCCAGCAGCCCATCTACAGGGGTTAATCAGCCCCAGCATTTT. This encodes CASSPSTGVNQPQHF.

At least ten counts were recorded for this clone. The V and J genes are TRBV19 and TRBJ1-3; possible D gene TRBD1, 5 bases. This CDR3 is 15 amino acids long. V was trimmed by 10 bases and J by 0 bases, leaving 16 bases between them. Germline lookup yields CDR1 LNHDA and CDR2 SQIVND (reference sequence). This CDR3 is CATAPDRLSGNTIYF. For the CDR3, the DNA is TGTGCCACCGCACCTGACAGACTCTCTGGAAACACCATATATTTT.

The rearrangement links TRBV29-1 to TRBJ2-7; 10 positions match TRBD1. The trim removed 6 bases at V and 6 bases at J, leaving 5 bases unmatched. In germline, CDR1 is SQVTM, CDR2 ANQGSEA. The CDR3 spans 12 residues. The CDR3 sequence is CSVERTGGEQYF. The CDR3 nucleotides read TGCAGCGTCGAAAGGACAGGGGGCGAGCAGTACTTC.

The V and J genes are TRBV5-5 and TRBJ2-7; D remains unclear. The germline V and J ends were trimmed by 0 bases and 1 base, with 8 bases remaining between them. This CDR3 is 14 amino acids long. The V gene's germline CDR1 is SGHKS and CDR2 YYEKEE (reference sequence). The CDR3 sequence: CASSLDITSYEQYF. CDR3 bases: TGTGCCAGCAGCTTGGACATCACATCCTACGAGCAGTACTTC.

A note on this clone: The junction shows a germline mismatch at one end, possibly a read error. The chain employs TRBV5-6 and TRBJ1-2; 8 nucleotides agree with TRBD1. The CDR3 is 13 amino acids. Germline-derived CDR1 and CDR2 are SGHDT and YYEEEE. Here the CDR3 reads CASSPPGGYAYTF. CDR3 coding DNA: TGTGCCAGCAGCCCGCCAGGGGGCTATGCCTACACCTTC.

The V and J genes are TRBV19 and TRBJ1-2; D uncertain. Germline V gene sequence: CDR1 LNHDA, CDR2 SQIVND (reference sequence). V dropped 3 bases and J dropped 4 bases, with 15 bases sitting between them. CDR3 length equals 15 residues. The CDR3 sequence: CASSIRLVDIYGYTF. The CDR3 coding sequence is TGTGCCAGTAGTATCCGATTAGTTGATATCTATGGCTACACCTTC.

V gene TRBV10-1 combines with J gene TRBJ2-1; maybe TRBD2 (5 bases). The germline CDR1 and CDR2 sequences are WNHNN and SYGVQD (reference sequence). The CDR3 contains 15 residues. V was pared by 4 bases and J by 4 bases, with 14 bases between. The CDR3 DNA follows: TGCGCCAGCAGTGCCGCGGGCGACCCTTACAATGAGCAGTTCTTC. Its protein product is CASSAAGDPYNEQFF.

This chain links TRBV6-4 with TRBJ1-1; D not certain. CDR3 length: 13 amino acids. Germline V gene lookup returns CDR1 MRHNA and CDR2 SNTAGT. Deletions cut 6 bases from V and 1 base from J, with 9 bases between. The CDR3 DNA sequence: TGTGCCAGCAGCCTTACACCGAACACTGAAGCTTTCTTT. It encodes CASSLTPNTEAFF.

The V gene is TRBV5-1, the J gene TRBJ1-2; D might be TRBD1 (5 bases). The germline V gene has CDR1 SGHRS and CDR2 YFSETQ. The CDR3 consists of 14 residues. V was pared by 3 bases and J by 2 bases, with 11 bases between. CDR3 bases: TGCGCCAGCAGCTACCCGGGGGAAAACTATGGCTACACCTTC. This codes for CASSYPGENYGYTF.

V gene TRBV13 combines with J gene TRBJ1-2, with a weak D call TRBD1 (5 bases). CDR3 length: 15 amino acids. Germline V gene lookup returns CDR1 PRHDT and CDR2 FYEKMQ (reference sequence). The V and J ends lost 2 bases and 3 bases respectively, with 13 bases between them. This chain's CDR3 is CASSLFRVRDYGYTF. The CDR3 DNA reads TGTGCCAGCAGCTTATTCCGGGTCAGGGACTATGGCTACACCTTC.

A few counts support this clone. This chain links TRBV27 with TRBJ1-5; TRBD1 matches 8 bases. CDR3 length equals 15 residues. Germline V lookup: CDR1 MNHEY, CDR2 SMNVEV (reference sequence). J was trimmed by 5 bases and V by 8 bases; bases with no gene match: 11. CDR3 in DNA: TGTGCCAGCGGGACAGGCGCCCGGGGGGATCAGCCCCAGCATTTT. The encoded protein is CASGTGARGDQPQHF.

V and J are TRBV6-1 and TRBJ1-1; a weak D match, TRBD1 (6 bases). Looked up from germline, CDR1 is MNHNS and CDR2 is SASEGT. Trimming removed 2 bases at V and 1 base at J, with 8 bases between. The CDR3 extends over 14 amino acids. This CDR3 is CASSEKTGNTEAFF. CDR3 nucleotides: TGTGCCAGCAGTGAAAAGACAGGGAACACTGAAGCTTTCTTT.